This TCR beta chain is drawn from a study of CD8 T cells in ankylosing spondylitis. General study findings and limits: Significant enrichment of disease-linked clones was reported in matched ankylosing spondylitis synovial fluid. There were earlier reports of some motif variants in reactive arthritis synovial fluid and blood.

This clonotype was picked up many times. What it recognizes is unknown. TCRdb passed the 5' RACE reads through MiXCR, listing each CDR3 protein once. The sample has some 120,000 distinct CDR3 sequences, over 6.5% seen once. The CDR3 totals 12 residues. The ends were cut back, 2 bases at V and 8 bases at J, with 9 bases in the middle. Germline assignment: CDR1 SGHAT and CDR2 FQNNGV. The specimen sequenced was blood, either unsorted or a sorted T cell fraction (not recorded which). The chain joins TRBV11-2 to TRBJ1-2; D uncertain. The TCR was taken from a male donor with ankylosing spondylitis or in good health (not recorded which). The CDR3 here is CASSLPSMGYTF. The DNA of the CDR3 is TGTGCCAGCAGCTTACCCTCGATGGGCTACACCTTC.